These T cell receptor beta chains were read from a single sample in a study of cytomegalovirus exposure and HLA in healthy donors. Assay: immunoSEQ multiplex PCR; the TCRdb copy retains only in-frame clones and omits some. Found here are approximately 100,000 clones, approximately 79% of them singletons; the top ten hold approximately 2.8%. Sequenced input: PBMCs. These receptors all stem from a woman aged 35 to 49 in good health and CMV-seronegative. Each CDR3 is given with its conserved first and last residue. D genes are given only for firm matches. Clone size, where shown, is once, few, many, or a class for clones that have expanded.

D,J,V,size,length,CDR3,DNA
NA,TRBJ2-7,TRBV5-6,few,15,CASSLGSGVSYEQYF,TGTGCCAGCAGCTTGGGATCAGGGGTGTCCTACGAGCAGTACTTC
TRBD1,TRBJ1-3,TRBV9,NA,17,CASSFGQGIFSGNTIYF,TGTGCCAGCAGCTTCGGACAGGGCATCTTCTCTGGAAACACCATATATTTT
NA,TRBJ2-7,TRBV6-4,NA,12,CASRSSSQEQYF,TGTGCCAGCAGGTCCTCCTCTCAGGAGCAGTACTTC
NA,TRBJ2-7,TRBV7-2,NA,11,CASSYNYEQYF,TGTGCCAGCAGCTATAATTACGAGCAGTACTTC
NA,TRBJ2-4,TRBV5-1,NA,13,CASSLGFGNIQYF,TGCGCCAGCAGCTTGGGGTTCGGAAACATTCAGTACTTC
NA,TRBJ2-7,TRBV7-8,few,13,CASSWGETYEQYF,TGTGCCAGCAGCTGGGGGGAGACCTACGAGCAGTACTTC
TRBD1,TRBJ1-1,TRBV30,NA,15,CAWSGSTGKYDEAFF,TGTGCCTGGAGTGGATCGACAGGGAAGTATGATGAAGCTTTCTTT
NA,TRBJ1-2,TRBV7-2,few,13,CASSWEGTDGYTF,TGTGCCAGCAGCTGGGAAGGGACTGATGGCTACACCTTC
NA,TRBJ2-7,TRBV18,NA,14,CASSLQDPEDEQYF,TGTGCCAGCTCACTACAGGATCCTGAGGACGAGCAGTACTTC
TRBD1,TRBJ1-1,TRBV5-1,NA,14,CASSEGDRDTEAFF,TGCGCCAGCAGCGAAGGGGACAGAGACACTGAAGCTTTCTTT
TRBD1,TRBJ1-1,TRBV4-1,NA,17,CASSQGGPYEGAPEAFF,TGCGCCAGCAGCCAAGGCGGTCCTTACGAGGGGGCGCCTGAAGCTTTCTTT
NA,TRBJ2-7,TRBV7-9,NA,11,CASSFMNEQYF,TGTGCCAGCAGCTTCATGAACGAGCAGTACTTC
NA,TRBJ2-4,TRBV14,NA,17,CASSQGGRGWAKNIQYF,TGTGCCAGCAGCCAAGGGGGCAGGGGATGGGCCAAAAACATTCAGTACTTC
TRBD1,TRBJ2-2,TRBV9,NA,15,CASSLETGSTGELFF,TGTGCCAGCAGCTTAGAGACAGGGTCCACCGGGGAGCTGTTTTTT
TRBD2,TRBJ2-5,TRBV6-1,NA,20,CASSEAGGTSGEEGQETQYF,TGTGCCAGCAGTGAAGCGGGGGGGACTAGCGGGGAGGAGGGGCAAGAGACCCAGTACTTC
TRBD1,TRBJ1-2,TRBV9,few,15,CASSVAGTEVSGYTF,TGTGCCAGCAGCGTAGCCGGGACAGAGGTTTCCGGATACACCTTC
NA,TRBJ1-1,TRBV5-6,NA,17,CASSDGGQTVLNTEAFF,TGTGCCAGCAGCGACGGAGGACAGACCGTTCTGAACACTGAAGCTTTCTTT
NA,TRBJ2-3,TRBV18,few,14,CASSPGDRTDTQYF,TGTGCCAGCTCACCTGGAGATCGCACAGATACGCAGTATTTT
TRBD1,TRBJ1-5,TRBV7-9,once,15,CASSGRQGRNQPQHF,TGTGCCAGCAGCGGCCGACAGGGACGAAATCAGCCCCAGCATTTT
TRBD1,TRBJ2-7,TRBV7-2,few,14,CASSLRSGDREQYF,TGTGCCAGCAGCTTACGTTCCGGGGACAGGGAGCAGTACTTC
TRBD2,TRBJ2-3,TRBV28,NA,15,CASRASGESADTQYF,TGTGCCAGCAGGGCTAGCGGGGAGAGTGCAGATACGCAGTATTTT
TRBD2,TRBJ2-3,TRBV2,NA,15,CASSEAAGGTDTQYF,TGTGCCAGCAGTGAAGCGGCGGGAGGGACAGATACGCAGTATTTT
TRBD1,TRBJ2-3,TRBV27,NA,16,CTSSPLNRGGTDTQYF,TGTACCAGCAGTCCCCTCAACAGGGGCGGCACAGATACGCAGTATTTT
NA,TRBJ2-3,TRBV5-4,NA,15,CASSLRGTSTDTQYF,TGTGCCAGCAGCTTGCGGGGGACGAGCACAGATACGCAGTATTTT
NA,TRBJ1-1,TRBV10-2,few,14,CASSSSLWNTEAFF,TGCGCCAGCAGCTCCTCCCTTTGGAACACTGAAGCTTTCTTT
NA,TRBJ2-2,TRBV28,medium-sized,14,CASSLSGNTGELFF,TGTGCCAGCAGTTTATCAGGGAACACCGGGGAGCTGTTTTTT
TRBD1,TRBJ2-1,TRBV10-1,once,15,CASSEFLGTGNEQFF,TGCGCCAGCAGTGAGTTCTTGGGGACAGGCAATGAGCAGTTCTTC
TRBD1,TRBJ2-1,TRBV6-1,NA,16,CASSEVSGTGGDEQFF,TGTGCCAGCAGTGAAGTTTCCGGGACAGGGGGCGATGAGCAGTTCTTC
NA,TRBJ1-2,TRBV18,NA,15,CASSPQTGRAGGYTF,TGTGCCAGCTCACCCCAAACAGGGAGGGCTGGTGGCTACACCTTC
NA,TRBJ1-1,TRBV7-9,NA,14,CASSGRDMNTEAFF,TGTGCCAGCAGCGGCAGGGACATGAACACTGAAGCTTTCTTT
TRBD1,TRBJ1-1,TRBV4-1,NA,16,CASSRDAGTENTEAFF,TGCGCCAGCAGCCGAGATGCCGGGACAGAGAACACTGAAGCTTTCTTT
TRBD1,TRBJ1-5,TRBV19,NA,14,CATRTTGSNQPQHF,TGTGCCACCCGAACGACAGGGAGCAATCAGCCCCAGCATTTT
NA,TRBJ1-5,TRBV19,NA,15,CASSGAGRSNQPQHF,TGTGCCAGTAGTGGGGCAGGGCGAAGCAATCAGCCCCAGCATTTT
TRBD2,TRBJ2-5,TRBV7-8,once,16,CASSSWTSGTQETQYF,TGTGCCAGCAGCTCTTGGACTAGCGGGACTCAAGAGACCCAGTACTTC
NA,TRBJ1-2,TRBV27,few,14,CASSFWGGDYGYTF,TGTGCCAGCAGTTTCTGGGGAGGCGACTATGGCTACACCTTC
TRBD2,TRBJ2-2,TRBV4-1,once,17,CASSPTSVPPYTGELFF,TGCGCCAGCAGCCCCACTAGCGTTCCCCCATACACCGGGGAGCTGTTTTTT
NA,TRBJ2-3,TRBV19,few,15,CASSIEWRGSATQYF,TGTGCCAGTAGTATAGAGTGGCGGGGTTCGGCTACGCAGTATTTT
TRBD1,TRBJ1-4,TRBV19,NA,14,CASSINRGREKLFF,TGTGCCAGTAGTATCAACAGGGGGCGTGAAAAACTGTTTTTT
TRBD1,TRBJ2-2,TRBV6-6,few,15,CASSRTDRGTGELFF,TGTGCCAGCAGTCGGACCGACAGGGGCACCGGGGAGCTGTTTTTT
TRBD2,TRBJ2-3,TRBV2,NA,15,CASRGGLAGTDTQYF,TGTGCCAGCAGGGGGGGACTAGCGGGGACAGATACGCAGTATTTT
NA,TRBJ2-7,TRBV10-1,NA,12,CASSETRGEQYF,TGCGCCAGCAGTGAGACGAGAGGCGAGCAGTACTTC
TRBD2,TRBJ2-1,TRBV19,NA,18,CASSIVAGGTGGYNEQFF,TGTGCCAGTAGTATCGTAGCGGGAGGGACGGGGGGATACAATGAGCAGTTCTTC
TRBD1,TRBJ1-6,TRBV7-2,NA,18,CASSQWAGGVSYNSPLHF,TGTGCCAGCAGCCAATGGGCAGGGGGCGTCTCCTATAATTCACCCCTCCACTTT
TRBD2,TRBJ2-7,TRBV19,NA,14,CASSISAGGSEQYF,TGTGCCAGTAGTATCTCGGCGGGAGGGAGCGAGCAGTACTTC
NA,TRBJ2-5,TRBV6-1,NA,13,CASSEAQGSPQYF,TGTGCCAGCAGTGAAGCCCAGGGCTCTCCCCAGTACTTC
NA,TRBJ2-1,TRBV6-1,NA,14,CASTLTVTYNEQFF,TGTGCCAGCACTTTGACAGTTACCTACAATGAGCAGTTCTTC
NA,TRBJ2-1,TRBV5-1,NA,14,CASSLAPELDEQFF,TGCGCCAGCAGCCTAGCGCCCGAGCTCGATGAGCAGTTCTTC
TRBD1,TRBJ1-5,TRBV7-9,NA,18,CASSPGQRFGLYNQPQHF,TGTGCCAGCAGCCCGGGACAGCGGTTTGGGTTGTACAATCAGCCCCAGCATTTT
NA,TRBJ1-3,TRBV28,NA,14,CASNRGAQGNTIYF,TGTGCCAGCAATCGGGGGGCCCAAGGAAACACCATATATTTT
NA,TRBJ2-2,TRBV6-1,NA,14,CASSGGPSTGELFF,TGTGCCAGCAGTGGCGGCCCTTCCACCGGGGAGCTGTTTTTT
NA,TRBJ2-5,TRBV30,NA,16,CAWKAGAGRGQETQYF,TGTGCCTGGAAAGCGGGCGCGGGGAGAGGCCAAGAGACCCAGTACTTC
TRBD1,TRBJ1-4,TRBV19,NA,17,CASSPRDRGLWKEKLFF,TGTGCCAGTAGTCCCCGGGACAGGGGGCTCTGGAAGGAAAAACTGTTTTTT
NA,TRBJ1-2,TRBV6-1,NA,16,CASSEGDGARGYGYTF,TGTGCCAGCAGTGAAGGGGACGGGGCGCGGGGCTATGGCTACACCTTC
TRBD2,TRBJ2-1,TRBV28,NA,14,CASIPAGPTDEQFF,TGTGCCAGCATCCCAGCGGGACCCACGGATGAGCAGTTCTTC
NA,TRBJ2-3,TRBV2,NA,11,CASSARDTQYF,TGTGCCAGCAGTGCTAGAGATACGCAGTATTTT
NA,TRBJ2-5,TRBV28,NA,13,CASTWGVGETQYF,TGTGCCAGTACGTGGGGGGTCGGGGAGACCCAGTACTTC
NA,TRBJ1-5,TRBV9,NA,23,CASSVPDRAGAGVKSRGNQPQHF,TGTGCCAGCAGCGTCCCTGATAGGGCGGGGGCGGGGGTGAAGTCGCGTGGCAATCAGCCCCAGCATTTT